What follows are 29 T cell receptor beta chains derived from one specimen sequenced in a study of CD8 T cells in Susac syndrome. Reverse transcription of roughly 0.5 to 1 ug RNA used random hexamers. A single record per CDR3 protein comes from TCRdb applying MiXCR to the immunoSEQ multiplex PCR reads. The data show about 89,000 distinct CDR3 sequences, about 93% seen once. Sequenced input: CD8+ T cells from PBMCs. These TCRs come from a human donor in good health.

The DNA of the CDR3 is TGTGCCAGCAGCTCGGTGGGGGGTTTACAAGAGACCCAGTACTTC. Translation gives CASSSVGGLQETQYF. This sequence joins TRBV7-3 and TRBJ2-5; D possibly corresponds to TRBD2 (6 bases). This CDR3 contains 15 residues. V dropped 4 bases and J dropped 2 bases, with 14 bases sitting between them. Germline CDR1 reads SGHTA; CDR2 reads FQGTGA. The entire variable domain, with the rest obtained from reference TRBV7-3 and TRBJ2-5, is as follows: GAGVSQTPSNKVTEKGKYVELRCDPISGHTALYWYRQSLGQGPEFLIYFQGTGAADDSGLPNDRFFAVRPEGSVSTLKIQRTERGDSAVYLCASSSVGGLQETQYFGPGTRLLVL.

The gene calls are TRBV29-1 and TRBJ2-5, with a possible D match to TRBD1 (6 bases). V was trimmed by 8 bases and J by 5 bases, leaving 12 bases between them. Germline lookup yields CDR1 SQVTM and CDR2 ANQGSEA. The CDR3 contains 11 residues. The CDR3 coding sequence is TGCAGCTTCCAGAGGGGGGAGACCCAGTACTTC. It codes for CSFQRGETQYF.

CDR3 protein: CASSQVAAGGPDTQYF. The CDR3 region has the DNA TGTGCCAGCAGCCAAGTAGCAGCGGGGGGGCCTGATACGCAGTATTTT. This chain connects TRBV3-1 to TRBJ2-3; 10 bases fit TRBD2. V was pared by 1 base and J by 6 bases, with 7 bases of the junction left unmatched. This CDR3 spans 16 amino acids. Looked up from germline, CDR1 is LGHDT and CDR2 is YNNKEL (reference sequence).

The chain carries TRBV13 and TRBJ2-5; perhaps TRBD1 as D (5 bases). Germline values: CDR1 PRHDT, CDR2 FYEKMQ (reference sequence). Trimming took off 5 bases at V and 7 bases at J, with 14 bases between the two ends. This CDR3 comprises 13 residues. The CDR3 sequence is CASSGDSKVTQYF. CDR3 nucleotides: TGTGCCAGCAGCGGAGACAGTAAAGTGACCCAGTACTTC.

This sequence joins TRBV27 and TRBJ1-2; D is uncertain. The ends were cut back, 5 bases at V and 4 bases at J, with 17 bases in the middle. The V gene's germline CDR1 is MNHEY and CDR2 SMNVEV (reference sequence). The CDR3 contains 15 residues. The CDR3 region is CASSPYPDWGYGYTF. The CDR3 DNA reads as TGTGCCAGCAGTCCTTATCCCGACTGGGGCTATGGCTACACCTTC.

CDR3 coding DNA: TGTGCCAGCAGTGCTGACAGGGAGTACAATGAGCAGTTCTTC. Translating gives CASSADREYNEQFF. The V and J genes are TRBV5-5 and TRBJ2-1; 7 bases align to TRBD1. CDR3 length equals 14 residues. From germline, CDR1 is SGHKS and CDR2 YYEKEE (reference sequence). J gave up 4 bases and V 5 bases, and 6 bases lay outside the gene matches.

This chain links TRBV30 with TRBJ1-5, with D perhaps TRBD1 (5 bases). Germline V gene data show CDR1 as GTSNPN and CDR2 as SVGIG (reference sequence). V was pared by 0 bases and J by 3 bases, with 12 bases between. The CDR3 has 15 residues. The CDR3 region has the DNA TGTGCCTGGAGTGTAGACGGCGGACACAATCAGCCCCAGCATTTT. Amino acid sequence: CAWSVDGGHNQPQHF.

This chain links TRBV7-2 with TRBJ2-3; TRBD2 matches 13 bases. J was trimmed by 4 bases and V by 5 bases; bases with no gene match: 3. Per germline, CDR1 SGHTA and CDR2 FQGNSA. This CDR3 has 15 residues. CDR3 region: CASSRLAGGPDTQYF. The CDR3, as DNA: TGTGCCAGCAGCAGACTAGCGGGGGGCCCAGATACGCAGTATTTT.

The V gene is TRBV5-6, the J gene TRBJ1-2; D gene uncertain. V was clipped by 0 bases and J by 6 bases, with 12 bases between them. Germline loops: CDR1 SGHDT, CDR2 YYEEEE. The CDR3 is 14 residues long. This CDR3 reads CASSLGVGLHGYTF. The CDR3 nucleotides read TGTGCCAGCAGCTTGGGCGTCGGTTTGCATGGCTACACCTTC.

The V and J genes are TRBV27 and TRBJ2-7, with 9 bases fitting TRBD2. Germline V gene data show CDR1 as MNHEY and CDR2 as SMNVEV (reference sequence). CDR3 size: 14 residues. The junction had 16 bases not matched to a gene; V was cut back by 7 bases and J by 12 bases. CDR3 sequence: CASTWVAGAQTLYF. The CDR3 nucleotides read TGTGCCAGCACCTGGGTAGCGGGGGCCCAAACGCTGTACTTC.

The V call is TRBV6-5, the J call TRBJ2-2, with D tentatively TRBD1 (6 bases). Trimming stripped 8 bases from V and 0 bases from J, with 10 bases between. CDR3 length: 14 amino acids. CDR1 and CDR2 (germline): MNHEY, SVGAGI. Here the CDR3 DNA reads TGTGCCAGCTCGGACAGTCCGAACACCGGGGAGCTGTTTTTT. Its translation: CASSDSPNTGELFF.

The chain combines TRBV2 with TRBJ1-1, with no clear D. CDR1 is SNHLY, CDR2 FYNNEI, per germline. There are 14 residues in the CDR3. Trimming stripped 1 base from V and 0 bases from J, with 6 bases between. CDR3 region: CASSEVPMNTEAFF. DNA of the CDR3: TGTGCCAGCAGTGAAGTACCCATGAACACTGAAGCTTTCTTT.

The chain links TRBV6-1 to TRBJ2-2; TRBD2 matches at 14 bases. CDR3 length equals 21 residues. Germline CDR1 and CDR2: MNHNS and SASEGT. Trimming cost V 5 bases and J 4 bases; bases outside gene matches: 18. The CDR3 region is CASSLNLPGLAGASGTGELFF. CDR3 DNA: TGTGCCAGCAGTCTAAATTTACCGGGACTAGCGGGGGCCTCGGGCACCGGGGAGCTGTTTTTT.

V usage is TRBV20-1 and J usage is TRBJ1-2; a weak D match, TRBD1 (5 bases). The CDR3 sequence is 13 residues long. Germline V gives CDR1 DFQATT, CDR2 SNEGSKA (reference sequence). The CDR3 here is CMGPAGSNYGYTF. The CDR3 coding sequence is TGCATGGGGCCAGCGGGAAGTAACTATGGCTACACCTTC.

This clonotype occurred once. The rearrangement uses TRBV2 and TRBJ2-3; TRBD2 matches 9 bases. After removal of 2 bases from V and 3 bases from J, the junction contained 12 bases not matched to a gene. Germline CDR1 SNHLY, CDR2 FYNNEI. This CDR3 contains 18 residues. The CDR3, as DNA: TGTGCCAGCAGTGAACCCCTAGGACTAGCGAGGCCGACAGATACGCAGTATTTT. Translated: CASSEPLGLARPTDTQYF.

The chain carries TRBV20-1 and TRBJ2-3; D may be TRBD2 (5 bases). The V end lost 5 bases, the J end lost 3 bases, and 12 bases lay between the germline ends. The CDR3 spans 13 residues. CDR1 is DFQATT, CDR2 SNEGSKA, per germline (reference sequence). CDR3 residues: CSAEGVDTDTQYF. DNA for the CDR3: TGCAGTGCTGAGGGAGTGGATACAGATACGCAGTATTTT.

The chain has TRBV29-1 and TRBJ2-1, with D unclear. V was pared by 2 bases and J by 4 bases, with 3 bases between. This CDR3 contains 11 residues. The germline V gene encodes CDR1 SQVTM and CDR2 ANQGSEA. The CDR3 region is CSVERYNEQFF. The CDR3 DNA reads TGCAGCGTTGAACGATACAATGAGCAGTTCTTC.

V and J are TRBV29-1 and TRBJ2-7; 8 bases match TRBD1. The germline V gene has CDR1 SQVTM and CDR2 ANQGSEA. V gave up 5 bases and J gave up 0 bases; unmatched junction bases: 3. The CDR3 is 13 residues long. CDR3 DNA: TGCAGCGTTCTCACAGGGGGCTCCTACGAGCAGTACTTC. Amino acid sequence: CSVLTGGSYEQYF.

The chain has TRBV5-1 and TRBJ2-2; D remains unclear. The CDR3 contains 15 residues. Trimming pared 2 bases from V and 4 bases from J, leaving 12 bases between. Germline CDR1 and CDR2: SGHRS and YFSETQ. Here the CDR3 reads CASSLISELTGELFF. The CDR3 DNA sequence: TGCGCCAGCAGCTTAATCAGTGAACTCACCGGGGAGCTGTTTTTT.

CDR3 region: CASSSPMDRRETQYF. The CDR3 DNA reads as TGTGCCAGCAGCTCCCCGATGGACAGGAGAGAGACCCAGTACTTC. The gene calls are TRBV7-9 and TRBJ2-5; 7 positions agree with TRBD1. In germline, CDR1 is SEHNR, CDR2 FQNEAQ (reference sequence). The V and J ends lost 4 bases and 4 bases, in that order; junction bases with no gene match: 9. This CDR3 region has 15 residues.

The V gene is TRBV3-1, the J gene TRBJ2-7, with a weak D call TRBD1 (6 bases). CDR3 size: 13 residues. Germline V gene data show CDR1 as LGHDT and CDR2 as YNNKEL (reference sequence). V gave up 5 bases and J gave up 4 bases, with 12 bases separating them. CDR3 protein: CASSGQTWYEQYF. The CDR3 DNA sequence: TGTGCCAGCAGCGGACAGACCTGGTACGAGCAGTACTTC.

The rearrangement uses TRBV6-2 or TRBV6-3 and TRBJ2-3, with D maybe TRBD1 (6 bases). This CDR3 contains 14 residues. V dropped 6 bases and J dropped 2 bases, with 12 bases sitting between them. Germline V lookup: CDR1 MNHEY, CDR2 SVGEGT. DNA of the CDR3: TGTGCCAGCAGCCGAGGGGGATTCACAGATACGCAGTATTTT. Its translation: CASSRGGFTDTQYF.

V gene TRBV5-1 combines with J gene TRBJ1-6, with unresolved D. The CDR3 runs to 14 residues. The germline V and J ends were trimmed by 0 bases and 6 bases, with 7 bases remaining between them. Germline CDR1 reads SGHRS; CDR2 reads YFSETQ. CDR3 amino acids: CASSLGQANSPLHF. CDR3 coding DNA: TGCGCCAGCAGCTTGGGGCAGGCTAATTCACCCCTCCACTTT. Looking up the rest from reference TRBV5-1 and TRBJ1-6 gives the full variable domain: KAGVTQTPRYLIKTRGQQVTLSCSPISGHRSVSWYQQTPGQGLQFLFEYFSETQRNKGNFPGRFSGRQFSNSRSEMNVSTLELGDSALYLCASSLGQANSPLHFGNGTRLTVT.

This chain connects TRBV7-3 to TRBJ2-1; 10 bases match TRBD2. CDR3 length: 17 amino acids. Germline V gene sequence: CDR1 SGHTA, CDR2 FQGTGA. V shed 1 base, J shed 4 bases, and the junction held 7 bases outside the gene matches. CDR3 nucleotides: TGTGCCAGCAGCTTAAGACCCGGGACTAGCGTTTACAATGAGCAGTTCTTC. Its protein product is CASSLRPGTSVYNEQFF. The full variable domain, with the rest looked up from reference TRBV7-3 and TRBJ2-1, is GAGVSQTPSNKVTEKGKYVELRCDPISGHTALYWYRQSLGQGPEFLIYFQGTGAADDSGLPNDRFFAVRPEGSVSTLKIQRTERGDSAVYLCASSLRPGTSVYNEQFFGPGTRLTVL.

This chain connects TRBV19 to TRBJ1-2; 7 nucleotides line up with TRBD1. This CDR3 is built from 12 residues. Germline-derived CDR1 and CDR2 are LNHDA and SQIVND (reference sequence). The V segment lost 5 bases and the J segment 5 bases; nucleotides outside the gene matches: 2. The DNA for the CDR3 is TGTGCCAGTAGTCCGGGACAGTATGGCTACACCTTC. This gives the protein CASSPGQYGYTF.

J is TRBJ2-1 and V is TRBV29-1; D is undetermined. V lost 5 bases, J lost 8 bases, and 22 bases lay in between. Germline loops: CDR1 SQVTM, CDR2 ANQGSEA. This CDR3 comprises 15 residues. The CDR3 is CSVFPTGRRTDEQFF. The CDR3 nucleotides read TGCAGCGTTTTCCCGACCGGACGCCGTACCGATGAGCAGTTCTTC.

The chain carries TRBV7-6 and TRBJ2-3; D unclear. Trimming left V 5 bases short and J 6 bases short, with 21 bases between. This CDR3 is built from 16 residues. The germline CDR1 and CDR2 sequences are SGHVS and FNYEAQ. This chain's CDR3 is CASSLEPSLSRDTQYF. CDR3 coding DNA: TGTGCCAGCAGCCTAGAGCCCTCACTCAGCAGGGATACGCAGTATTTT. Using reference TRBV7-6 and TRBJ2-3 for the parts outside the CDR3, the full variable domain is GAGVSQSPRYKVTKRGQDVALRCDPISGHVSLYWYRQALGQGPEFLTYFNYEAQQDKSGLPNDRFSAERPEGSISTLTIQRTEQRDSAMYRCASSLEPSLSRDTQYFGPGTRLTVL.

V gene TRBV7-9 combines with J gene TRBJ2-5, with 7 positions matching TRBD2. Trimming at V came to 8 bases and at J to 3 bases, leaving 18 bases not matched to a gene. This CDR3 is 17 amino acids long. The V gene's germline CDR1 is SEHNR and CDR2 FQNEAQ (reference sequence). The CDR3 spells CASSLLPGGSEEETQYF. DNA of the CDR3: TGTGCCAGCTCCCTTCTCCCCGGGGGGTCAGAGGAAGAGACCCAGTACTTC.

CDR3 in DNA: TGTGCCAGCAGCTCCCGGGGGGGGCGCCGGGACACTGAAGCTTTCTTT. As protein: CASSSRGGRRDTEAFF. V usage is TRBV7-9 and J usage is TRBJ1-1, with D possibly being TRBD1 (6 bases). This CDR3 has 16 amino acids. Germline V gene sequence: CDR1 SEHNR, CDR2 FQNEAQ (reference sequence). The V gene lost 4 bases and the J gene lost 3 bases, with 18 bases spanning the gap.